The 4 T cell receptor beta chains reported below all come from one sample, sequenced in a study of T cell responses to AZD1222 COVID-19 vaccine. Assay: immunoSEQ multiplex PCR; the TCRdb copy retains only in-frame clones and omits some. The data show 80,000 to 85,000 clones, about 91% seen once. The sample in question was peripheral blood, obtained 28 days after the second AZD1222 dose. These receptors came from an adult who received the AZD1222 COVID-19 vaccine.

This clone was seen a single time. J is TRBJ1-5 and V is TRBV18, with a weak D call TRBD1 (5 bases). Between the trimmed V and J ends, which lost 6 bases and 6 bases, there was a span of 15 bases. Germline lookup yields CDR1 KGHSH and CDR2 LQKENI. CDR3 length: 14 residues. CDR3 sequence (DNA): TGTGCCAGCTCCCCCGGGCAGGGTGGTCAGCCCCAGCATTTT. It encodes CASSPGQGGQPQHF.

The V call is TRBV28, the J call TRBJ1-2; D ambiguous. The CDR3 consists of 12 residues. The germline V and J ends were trimmed by 6 bases and 6 bases, with 11 bases remaining between them. Germline CDR1 is MDHEN and CDR2 is SYDVKM. CDR3 sequence (DNA): TGTGCCAGCAGAAGGGAATCGGATGGCTACACCTTC. Amino acid sequence: CASRRESDGYTF.

The chain carries TRBV6-5 and TRBJ2-3, with D hard to call. The CDR3 spans 14 residues. V dropped 7 bases and J dropped 0 bases, with 11 bases sitting between them. CDR1 MNHEY and CDR2 SVGAGI come from the germline V gene. The CDR3 loop reads CASTPGSSTDTQYF. In nucleotides, the CDR3 is TGTGCCAGCACGCCCGGATCTAGCACAGATACGCAGTATTTT.

This chain uses TRBV3-1 (or the pseudogene TRBV3-2) with TRBJ2-5; 10 bases map to TRBD1. CDR1 is LGHDT, CDR2 YNNKEL, per germline (reference sequence). After removal of 4 bases from V and 5 bases from J, the junction contained 7 bases not matched to a gene. This CDR3 is 15 amino acids long. The CDR3 protein is CASSPDRGFWETQYF. Written as DNA, the CDR3 is TGTGCCAGCAGCCCGGACAGGGGGTTTTGGGAGACCCAGTACTTC.